The sequence of this T cell receptor beta chain was determined in a study of response to subunit inactivated influenza vaccine. The CDR3 has 18 amino acids. CDR1 MNHEY and CDR2 SVGAGI come from the germline V gene. The V and J ends lost 0 bases and 2 bases, in that order; junction bases with no gene match: 13. Via MiXCR, TCRdb re-called the RT-PCR reads, giving one row per CDR3 protein. The profile shows a few hundred thousand distinct CDR3 sequences, around 11% of them singletons. These same data were also listed under a study on T cells expressing NK-cell markers. That paper adds: Making the TCR beta cDNA relied on 5'RACE template switching with UMIs. One of eight sequenced donors was HCMV-seronegative; the other seven were seropositive.

Here the sequenced sample was PBMCs from blood, taken on the day of vaccination. The genes are TRBV6-5 and TRBJ2-7, with 7 nucleotides matching TRBD1. This receptor was identified in a man over 45 who received an inactivated influenza vaccine. The CDR3 reads CASSYSIPTGSNAYEQYF. The CDR3 nucleotides are TGTGCCAGCAGTTACTCGATACCGACAGGGAGTAACGCCTACGAGCAGTACTTC.